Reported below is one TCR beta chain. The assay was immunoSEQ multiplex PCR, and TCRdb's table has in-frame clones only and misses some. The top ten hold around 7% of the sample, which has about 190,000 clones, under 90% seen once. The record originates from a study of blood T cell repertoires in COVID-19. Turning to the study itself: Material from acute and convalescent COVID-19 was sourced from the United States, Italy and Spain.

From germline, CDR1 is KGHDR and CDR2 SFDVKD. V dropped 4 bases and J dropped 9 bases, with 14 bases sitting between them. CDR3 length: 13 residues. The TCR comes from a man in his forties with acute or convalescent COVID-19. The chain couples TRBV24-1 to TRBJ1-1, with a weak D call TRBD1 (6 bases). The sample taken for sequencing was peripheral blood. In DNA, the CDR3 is TGTGCCACCAGTGACTCGACAGGACGCAAAGCTTTCTTT. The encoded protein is CATSDSTGRKAFF.